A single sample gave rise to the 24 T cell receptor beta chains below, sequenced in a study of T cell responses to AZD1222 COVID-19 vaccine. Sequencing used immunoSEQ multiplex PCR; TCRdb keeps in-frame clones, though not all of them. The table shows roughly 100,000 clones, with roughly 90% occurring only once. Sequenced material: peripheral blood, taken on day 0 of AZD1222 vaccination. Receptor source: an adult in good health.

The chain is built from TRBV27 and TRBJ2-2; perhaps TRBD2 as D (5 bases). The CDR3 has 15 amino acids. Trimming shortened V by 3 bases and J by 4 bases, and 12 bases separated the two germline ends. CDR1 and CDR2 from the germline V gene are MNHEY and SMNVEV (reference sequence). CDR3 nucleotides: TGTGCCAGCAGTTTCGGAAGGGCGGGCACCGGGGAGCTGTTTTTT. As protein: CASSFGRAGTGELFF.

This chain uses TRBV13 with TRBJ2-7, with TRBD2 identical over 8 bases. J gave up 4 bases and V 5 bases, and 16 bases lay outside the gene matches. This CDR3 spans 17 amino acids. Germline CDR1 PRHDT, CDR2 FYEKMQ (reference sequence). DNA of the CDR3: TGTGCCAGCAGCCCGATAAAAGAGCGGGGGAATCGGTACGAGCAGTACTTC. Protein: CASSPIKERGNRYEQYF.

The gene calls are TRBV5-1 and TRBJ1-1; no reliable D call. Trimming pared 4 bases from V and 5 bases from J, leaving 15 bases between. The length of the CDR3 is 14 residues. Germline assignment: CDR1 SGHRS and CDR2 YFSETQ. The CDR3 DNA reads TGCGCCAGCAGCCTCACACAACGGGATACTGAAGCTTTCTTT. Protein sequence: CASSLTQRDTEAFF.

CDR3 nucleotide sequence: TGTGCCAGTAGTATAGATTCCTTTGCGGGGGGGCCGTACAATGAGCAGTTCTTC. Encoded protein: CASSIDSFAGGPYNEQFF. The chain recombines TRBV19 with TRBJ2-1, with 9 bases aligning to TRBD2. CDR3 length: 18 amino acids. Germline trimming cut 0 bases from V and 4 bases from J; bases unmatched to any gene: 10. Looked up from germline, CDR1 is LNHDA and CDR2 is SQIVND (reference sequence).

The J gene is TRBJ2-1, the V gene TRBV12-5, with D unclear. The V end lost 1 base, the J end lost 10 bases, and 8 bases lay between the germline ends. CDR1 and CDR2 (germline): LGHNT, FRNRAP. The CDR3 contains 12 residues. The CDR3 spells CASGLAPREQFF. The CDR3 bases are TGTGCTAGTGGTTTGGCCCCCAGGGAGCAGTTCTTC.

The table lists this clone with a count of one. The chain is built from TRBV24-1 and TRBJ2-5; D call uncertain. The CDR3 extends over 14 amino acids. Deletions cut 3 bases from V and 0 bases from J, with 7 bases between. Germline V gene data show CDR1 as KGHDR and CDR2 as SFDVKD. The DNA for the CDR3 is TGTGCCACCAGTGATGGCAGGTACCAAGAGACCCAGTACTTC. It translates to CATSDGRYQETQYF.

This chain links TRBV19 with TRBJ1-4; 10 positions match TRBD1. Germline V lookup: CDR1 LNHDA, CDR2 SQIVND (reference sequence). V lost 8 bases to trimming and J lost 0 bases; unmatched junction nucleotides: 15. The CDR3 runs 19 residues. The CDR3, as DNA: TGTGCCAGTGGGGAGCCGGGACAGGGGAGATGGGCAACTAATGAAAAACTGTTTTTT. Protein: CASGEPGQGRWATNEKLFF.

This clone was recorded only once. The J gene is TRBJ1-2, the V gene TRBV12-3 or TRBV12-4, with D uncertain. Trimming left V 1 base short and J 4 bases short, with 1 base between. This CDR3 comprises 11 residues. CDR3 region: CASSLVYGYTF. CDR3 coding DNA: TGTGCCAGCAGTTTAGTCTATGGCTACACCTTC.

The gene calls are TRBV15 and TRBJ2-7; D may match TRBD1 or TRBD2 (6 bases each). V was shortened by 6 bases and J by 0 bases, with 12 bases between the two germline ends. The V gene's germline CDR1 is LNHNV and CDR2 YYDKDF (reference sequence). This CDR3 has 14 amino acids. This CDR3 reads CATRRDTNSYEQYF. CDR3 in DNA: TGTGCCACCAGGCGGGACACAAACTCCTACGAGCAGTACTTC.

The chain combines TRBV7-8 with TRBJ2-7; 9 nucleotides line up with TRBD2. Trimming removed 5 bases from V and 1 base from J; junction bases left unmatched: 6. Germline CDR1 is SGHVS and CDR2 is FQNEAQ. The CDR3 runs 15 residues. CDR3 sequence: CASSLSGGTSYEQYF. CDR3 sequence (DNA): TGTGCCAGCAGCCTAAGCGGGGGGACTTCCTACGAGCAGTACTTC.

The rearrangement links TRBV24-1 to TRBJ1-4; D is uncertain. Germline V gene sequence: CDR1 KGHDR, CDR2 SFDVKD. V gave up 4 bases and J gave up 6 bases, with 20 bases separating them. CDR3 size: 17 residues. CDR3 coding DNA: TGTGCCACCAGTGACCGTATCGTCCCCACGCCCGATGAAAAACTGTTTTTT. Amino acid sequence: CATSDRIVPTPDEKLFF.

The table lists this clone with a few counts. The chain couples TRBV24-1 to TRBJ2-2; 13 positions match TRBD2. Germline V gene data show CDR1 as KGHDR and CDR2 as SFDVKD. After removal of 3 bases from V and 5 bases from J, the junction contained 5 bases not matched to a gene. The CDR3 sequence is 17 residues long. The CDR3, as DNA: TGTGCCACCAGTGATCGACCGGGACTAGCGGGAACCGGGGAGCTGTTTTTT. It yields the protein CATSDRPGLAGTGELFF.

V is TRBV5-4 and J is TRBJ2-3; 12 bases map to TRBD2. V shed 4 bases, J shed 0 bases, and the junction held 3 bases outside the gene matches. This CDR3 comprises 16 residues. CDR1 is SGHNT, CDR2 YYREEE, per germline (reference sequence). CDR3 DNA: TGTGCCAGCAGCCGCGGACTAGCGGGGAGCACAGATACGCAGTATTTT. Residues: CASSRGLAGSTDTQYF.

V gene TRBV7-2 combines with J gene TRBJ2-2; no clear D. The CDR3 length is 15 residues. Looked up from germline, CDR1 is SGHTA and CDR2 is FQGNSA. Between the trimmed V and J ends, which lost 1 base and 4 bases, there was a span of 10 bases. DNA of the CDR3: TGTGCCAGCAGCTTAGGAAGTTGGACCACCGGGGAGCTGTTTTTT. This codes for CASSLGSWTTGELFF.

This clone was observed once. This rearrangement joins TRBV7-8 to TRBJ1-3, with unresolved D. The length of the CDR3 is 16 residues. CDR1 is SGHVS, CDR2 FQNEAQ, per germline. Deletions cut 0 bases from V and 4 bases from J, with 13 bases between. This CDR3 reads CASSLAGGPVGNTIYF. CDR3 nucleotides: TGTGCCAGCAGCTTAGCGGGTGGACCAGTCGGAAACACCATATATTTT. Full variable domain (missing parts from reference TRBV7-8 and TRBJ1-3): GAGVSQSPRYKVAKRGQDVALRCDPISGHVSLFWYQQALGQGPEFLTYFQNEAQLDKSGLPSDRFFAERPEGSVSTLKIQRTQQEDSAVYLCASSLAGGPVGNTIYFGEGSWLTVV.

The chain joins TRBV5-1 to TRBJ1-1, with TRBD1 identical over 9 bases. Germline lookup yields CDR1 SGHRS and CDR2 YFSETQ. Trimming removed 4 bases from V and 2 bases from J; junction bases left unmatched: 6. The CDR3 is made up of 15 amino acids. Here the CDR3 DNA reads TGCGCCAGCAGCCCGAATACAGGGGGCAACACTGAAGCTTTCTTT. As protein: CASSPNTGGNTEAFF.

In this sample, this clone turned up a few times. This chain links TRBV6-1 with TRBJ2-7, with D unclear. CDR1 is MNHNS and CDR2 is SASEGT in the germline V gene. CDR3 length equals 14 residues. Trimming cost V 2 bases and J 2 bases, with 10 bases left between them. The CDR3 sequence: CASSETGLAYEQYF. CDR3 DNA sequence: TGTGCCAGCAGTGAAACCGGGCTAGCCTACGAGCAGTACTTC.

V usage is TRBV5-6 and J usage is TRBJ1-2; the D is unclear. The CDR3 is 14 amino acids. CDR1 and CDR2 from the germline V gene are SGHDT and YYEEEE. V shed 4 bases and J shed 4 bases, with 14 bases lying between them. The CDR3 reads CASSGFDTGYGYTF. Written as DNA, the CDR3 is TGTGCCAGCAGCGGCTTTGACACGGGCTATGGCTACACCTTC.

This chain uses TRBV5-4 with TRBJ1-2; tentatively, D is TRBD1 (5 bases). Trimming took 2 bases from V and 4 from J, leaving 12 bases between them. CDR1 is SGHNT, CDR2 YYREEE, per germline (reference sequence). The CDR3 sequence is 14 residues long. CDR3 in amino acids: CASSFPGLVYGYTF. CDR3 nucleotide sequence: TGTGCCAGCAGCTTCCCAGGGCTGGTCTATGGCTACACCTTC.

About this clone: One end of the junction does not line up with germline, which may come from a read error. The chain's CDR3 is CGAAGGRNEQFF. The CDR3 bases are TGCGGGGCGGCGGGAGGGCGGAATGAGCAGTTCTTC. V and J are TRBV6-5 and TRBJ2-1, with 9 bases that match TRBD2. In germline, CDR1 is MNHEY, CDR2 SVGAGI. The CDR3 sequence is 12 residues long.

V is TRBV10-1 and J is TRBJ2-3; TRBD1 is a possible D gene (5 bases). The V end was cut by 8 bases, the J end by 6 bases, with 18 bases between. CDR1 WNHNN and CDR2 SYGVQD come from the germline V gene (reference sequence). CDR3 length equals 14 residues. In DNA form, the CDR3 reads TGCGCCAGCCGCACAGCCGTAGCAGGGGATACGCAGTATTTT. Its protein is CASRTAVAGDTQYF.

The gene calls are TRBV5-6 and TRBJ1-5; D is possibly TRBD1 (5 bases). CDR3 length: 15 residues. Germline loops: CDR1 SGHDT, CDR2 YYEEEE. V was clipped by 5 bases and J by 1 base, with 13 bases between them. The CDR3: CASSIAGGSNQPQHF. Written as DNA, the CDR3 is TGTGCCAGCAGTATTGCCGGGGGGAGCAATCAGCCCCAGCATTTT.

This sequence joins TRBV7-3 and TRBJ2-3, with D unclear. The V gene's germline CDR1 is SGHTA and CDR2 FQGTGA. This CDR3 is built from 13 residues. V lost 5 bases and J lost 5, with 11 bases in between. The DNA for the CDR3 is TGTGCCAGCAGCCACTCTTGGGAAGATACGCAGTATTTT. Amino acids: CASSHSWEDTQYF.

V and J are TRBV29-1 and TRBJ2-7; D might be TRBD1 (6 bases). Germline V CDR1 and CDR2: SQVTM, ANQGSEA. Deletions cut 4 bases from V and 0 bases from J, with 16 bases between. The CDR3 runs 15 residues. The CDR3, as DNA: TGCAGCGTTGTCGATGGACAGAGGAGCTCCTACGAGCAGTACTTC. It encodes CSVVDGQRSSYEQYF.